This TCR beta chain was documented in a study of T cells in tumors after PD-1 blockade. Tumor or blood genomic DNA was sequenced, with inputs of roughly 550 ng to 6,500 ng. Trimming took 3 bases from V and 3 from J; bases not matched to a gene: 4. Looked up from germline, CDR1 is ENHRY and CDR2 is SYGVKD. This CDR3 contains 17 residues. The repertoire was sequenced with immunoSEQ multiplex PCR; TCRdb's copy has only in-frame clones and lacks some. Here the sample spans 1,700 or so clones, approximately 71% being singletons. The chain couples TRBV10-3 to TRBJ2-2; 13 bases are shared with TRBD2. The clonotype was recovered from a human donor with basal cell carcinoma. The source was tumor tissue, collected after anti-PD-1 treatment. Here the CDR3 DNA reads TGTGCCATCAGTGATAGGACTAGCGGGGGAGACACCGGGGAGCTGTTTTTT. This codes for CAISDRTSGGDTGELFF.